This T cell receptor (beta chain) originates from a study of neoadjuvant nivolumab and ipilimumab in lung cancer. As for this clone: Its matching antigen is unknown.

Only in-frame clones appear in the TCRdb table, and some are missing; sequencing was by immunoSEQ multiplex PCR. The sample holds some 27,000 clones, around 80% seen once. Study observations and caveats: Only a single major-pathologic-response sample was available for clonality analysis. TCR receptors were sequenced in few samples. TCR richness and clonality were higher in tumors than adjacent uninvolved lung. Resected-tumor TCR richness correlated positively with pretherapy blood richness.

With 3 bases removed from V and 2 bases from J, the gap between germline ends came to 7 bases. This CDR3 has 13 amino acids. CDR1 and CDR2 (germline): MNHNS, SASEGT. V usage is TRBV6-1 and J usage is TRBJ1-2; no firm D call. This sequence originates from an adult with non-small cell lung cancer. Sequenced material: peripheral blood, taken before neoadjuvant nivolumab, alone or with ipilimumab. The CDR3 coding sequence is TGTGCCAGCAGTGAGAGCGGGAACTATGGCTACACCTTC. Translated, it gives CASSESGNYGYTF.